This T cell receptor (beta chain) was recorded in a study of OX40 agonist ivuxolimab in advanced cancers. Overall study: Intravenous ivuxolimab was administered to patients every 2 weeks at 0.01 to 10 mg/kg. Patients achieving partial responses numbered three: one hepatocellular carcinoma case and two cutaneous melanoma cases.

The method was immunoSEQ multiplex PCR; TCRdb's version includes in-frame clones alone and lacks a portion of them. The repertoire includes approximately 72,000 clones, almost 90% of them detected once, and about 0.9% sits in the top ten. The trim removed 5 bases at V and 4 bases at J, leaving 6 bases unmatched. Germline assignment: CDR1 SGHNT and CDR2 YYREEE (reference sequence). The CDR3 covers 14 residues. Study-level points and caveats: Certain nonresponders likewise exhibited a low normalized T-cell clonal expansion.

As regards this clone: As yet, its antigen is unknown.

The clonotype was recovered from an adult with an advanced solid tumor such as melanoma, head and neck, liver or kidney cancer. Sample: CD4+ or CD8+ T cells sorted from blood, taken in a trial of the OX40 agonist ivuxolimab. This chain uses TRBV5-4 with TRBJ1-2, with 9 bases lining up with TRBD1. The CDR3 nucleotides read TGTGCCAGCAGTCAACAGGGGGCAGGCTATGGCTACACCTTC. This encodes CASSQQGAGYGYTF. Using reference TRBV5-4 and TRBJ1-2 for the parts outside the CDR3, the full variable domain is ETGVTQSPTHLIKTRGQQVTLRCSSQSGHNTVSWYQQALGQGPQFIFQYYREEENGRGNFPPRFSGLQFPNYSSELNVNALELDDSALYLCASSQQGAGYGYTFGSGTRLTVV.